The subject of this entry is one T cell receptor (beta chain). Its antigen remains unidentified. Base qualities are not provided; no much larger clone lies one nucleotide away. This record comes from a study of sequential checkpoint blockade in melanoma (dated by TCRdb to between 2018 and 2021). With regard to the full study: Using 1:1 randomization, the trial assigned patients either to first-line nivolumab followed by ipilimumab (arm A) or to ipilimumab followed by nivolumab (arm B). Maintenance nivolumab came after both trial sequences. What the authors observed across the whole study: Validation of the response-prediction model combining TCR metrics and mutation burden is needed in larger, independent patient cohorts.

V trim: 3 bases; J trim: 4 bases; unmatched bases: 6. The CDR3 sequence holds 15 residues, the cysteine and phenylalanine included. Only the CDR3 DNA is retained, 45 bases long and in frame from the first base. The germline V gene supplies CDR1 MRHNA and CDR2 SNTAGT. The treatment or condition label corresponds to: randomized to nivolumab then ipilimumab (arm A) or the reverse (arm B). None of the trial patients had been given prior DNA-damaging chemotherapy. A FACS Aria II flow cytometer was used to sort live CD3+CD8+ cells that were negative for CD19 and CD56 from thawed PBMCs. Samples were obtained from patients with melanoma enrolled in CheckMate 064, a randomized, open-label phase II trial of sequential checkpoint blockade. Leukapheresis was used to collect peripheral blood mononuclear cells, which were then purified with Ficoll-Paque and frozen in human serum with roughly 10% DMSO. Purity of sorted blood CD3+CD8+ cells was verified at >95% immediately after sorting, followed by DNA extraction.

The immunoSEQ Assay was used to immunosequence TCRbeta CDR3 regions from genomic DNA. Before high-throughput sequencing, genomic DNA was amplified using bias-controlled multiplex PCR. As for the authors' bioinformatics: To quantify the absolute abundance of each unique TCRbeta CDR3 region, the sequences were collapsed and filtered. Clonality, defined as 1 minus Pielou's evenness, was calculated using only productive rearrangements. A previously published method was used to identify clones whose frequencies were significantly greater in on-treatment samples than in baseline samples. Entries here come from immuneACCESS through TCRdb and include only in-frame sequences with V and J called. Some clones fail to appear in such tables; in the studies checked, an unresolved V gene covers under half of the shortfall, and the cause of the remainder is unknown. V and J calls plus clone size are reproduced from that table; the DNA served to infer D and trimming. Counted in this sample were roughly 10,000 clones; less than 80% of them appeared once. The top ten clonotypes cover roughly 14% of the sample.

The chain is encoded by TRBV6-4 joined to TRBJ2-3, and TRBD2 aligns with 8 junction nucleotides. The sample was CD8+ T cells sorted from blood (inferred from file names), taken from a patient given nivolumab and ipilimumab in sequence. This receptor was taken from a human donor with melanoma. Here is the DNA: TGTGCCAGCAGTGAGGCGGGGGGCCCATCAGATACGCAGTATTTT. This encodes CASSEAGGPSDTQYF.